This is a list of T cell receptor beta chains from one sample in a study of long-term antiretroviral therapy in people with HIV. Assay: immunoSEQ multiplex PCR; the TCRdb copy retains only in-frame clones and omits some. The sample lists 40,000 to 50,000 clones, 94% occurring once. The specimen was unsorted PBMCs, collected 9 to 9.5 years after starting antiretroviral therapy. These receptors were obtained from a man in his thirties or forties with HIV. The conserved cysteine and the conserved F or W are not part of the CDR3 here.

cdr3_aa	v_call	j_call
ASSPSLGTDTQY	TRBV11-1	TRBJ2-3
ASSSTESPLH	TRBV7-9	TRBJ1-6
ASKNSLFSGANVLT	TRBV9	TRBJ2-6
ASSRGGTGYQETQY	TRBV5-1	TRBJ2-5
ASSASPWLTTNEKLF	TRBV19	TRBJ1-4
ASSLKAQETQY	TRBV5-4	TRBJ2-5
ATGAAGELF	TRBV7-3	TRBJ2-2
ASSDLRGPGELF	TRBV6-5	TRBJ2-2
ASSLQGRSNQPQH	TRBV2	TRBJ1-5
ASSTGQGSGELF	TRBV19	TRBJ2-2
ASSLGTQPNYGYT	TRBV5-5	TRBJ1-2
ASSIYGEQF	TRBV7-2	TRBJ2-1
ASSTRGQGRTPLH	TRBV21-1	TRBJ1-6
ASSEYSGYEQY	TRBV2	TRBJ2-7
ASSSPRQGDGYT	TRBV7-6	TRBJ1-2
AISASTDTGELF	TRBV10-3	TRBJ2-2
ATSRPSRGADTGELF	TRBV15	TRBJ2-2
ASEDGGNTEAF	TRBV6-5	TRBJ1-1
ASRRGTGPGEQF	TRBV2	TRBJ2-1
ASSQEHPRAANTEAF	TRBV4-1	TRBJ1-1
ASSEGVRRPYEQY	TRBV2	TRBJ2-7
ASSLLRGAGYGYT	TRBV28	TRBJ1-2
ASSQGTDYQPQH	TRBV4-1	TRBJ1-5
ASSRATSSYNEQF	TRBV19	TRBJ2-1
ASSVSTGAGGYT	TRBV9	TRBJ1-2
ARITGTITDTQY	TRBV10-1	TRBJ2-3
ASSVAPDRGKSPLH	TRBV9	TRBJ1-6
ASSVIAGGVDTQY	TRBV7-6	TRBJ2-3
ASGGAAGNTIY	TRBV2	TRBJ1-3
ASSLAERETQY	TRBV11-1	TRBJ2-5
ASSIRGGKGETQY	TRBV5-1	TRBJ2-5
ASSVGGDDTEAF	TRBV9	TRBJ1-1
ASRGQPNTGELF	TRBV6-5	TRBJ2-2